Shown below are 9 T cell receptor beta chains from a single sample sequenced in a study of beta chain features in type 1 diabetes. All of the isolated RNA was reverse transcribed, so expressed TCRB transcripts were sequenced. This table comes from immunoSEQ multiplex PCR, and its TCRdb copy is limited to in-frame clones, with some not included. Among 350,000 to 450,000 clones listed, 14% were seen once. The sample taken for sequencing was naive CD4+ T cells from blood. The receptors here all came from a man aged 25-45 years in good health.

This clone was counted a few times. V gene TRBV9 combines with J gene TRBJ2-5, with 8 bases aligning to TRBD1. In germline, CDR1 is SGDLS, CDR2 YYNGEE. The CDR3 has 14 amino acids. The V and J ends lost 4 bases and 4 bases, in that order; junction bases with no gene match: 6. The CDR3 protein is CASSPRTGTETQYF. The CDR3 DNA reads TGTGCCAGCAGCCCAAGGACAGGGACAGAGACCCAGTACTTC.

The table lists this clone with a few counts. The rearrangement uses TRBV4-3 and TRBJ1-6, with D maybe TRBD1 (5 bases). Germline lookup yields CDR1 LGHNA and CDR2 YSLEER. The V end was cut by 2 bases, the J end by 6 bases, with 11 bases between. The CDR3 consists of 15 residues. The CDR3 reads CASSQIDRSNSPLHF. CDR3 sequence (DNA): TGCGCCAGCAGCCAAATCGACAGAAGTAATTCACCCCTCCACTTT.

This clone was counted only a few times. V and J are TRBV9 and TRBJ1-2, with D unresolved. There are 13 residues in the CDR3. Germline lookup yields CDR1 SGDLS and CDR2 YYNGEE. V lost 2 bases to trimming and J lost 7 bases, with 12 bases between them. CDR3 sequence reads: CASSVGQKGGYTF. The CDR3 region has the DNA TGTGCCAGCAGCGTCGGTCAGAAGGGTGGCTACACCTTC.

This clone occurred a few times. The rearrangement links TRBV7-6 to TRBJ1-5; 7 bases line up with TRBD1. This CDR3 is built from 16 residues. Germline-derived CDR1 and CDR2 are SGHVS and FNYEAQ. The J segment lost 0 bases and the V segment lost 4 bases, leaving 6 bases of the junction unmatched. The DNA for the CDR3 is TGTGCCAGCAGCTACGGGACAGCGGGTAGCAATCAGCCCCAGCATTTT. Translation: CASSYGTAGSNQPQHF.

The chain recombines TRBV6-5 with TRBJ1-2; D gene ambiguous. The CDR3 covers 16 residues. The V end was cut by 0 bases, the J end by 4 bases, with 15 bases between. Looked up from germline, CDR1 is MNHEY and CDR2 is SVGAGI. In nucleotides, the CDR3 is TGTGCCAGCAGTTACTCGACCCTGAACCCCATCTATGGCTACACCTTC. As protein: CASSYSTLNPIYGYTF.

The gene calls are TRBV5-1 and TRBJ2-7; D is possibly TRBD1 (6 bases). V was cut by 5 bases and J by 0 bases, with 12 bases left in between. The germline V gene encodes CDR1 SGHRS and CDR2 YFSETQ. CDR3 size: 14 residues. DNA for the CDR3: TGCGCCAGCAGTAACGGGACAAGCTCCTACGAGCAGTACGTC. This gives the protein CASSNGTSSYEQYV.

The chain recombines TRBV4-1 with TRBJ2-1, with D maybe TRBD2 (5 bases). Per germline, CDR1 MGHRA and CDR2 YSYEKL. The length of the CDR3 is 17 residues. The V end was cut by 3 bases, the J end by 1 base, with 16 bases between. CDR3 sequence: CASSQRVAGISYNEQFF. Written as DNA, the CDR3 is TGCGCCAGCAGCCAGAGGGTAGCTGGGATTTCCTACAATGAGCAGTTCTTC.

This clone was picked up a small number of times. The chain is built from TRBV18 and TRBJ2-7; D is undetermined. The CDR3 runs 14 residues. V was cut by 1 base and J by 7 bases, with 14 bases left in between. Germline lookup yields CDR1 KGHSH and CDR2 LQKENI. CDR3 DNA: TGTGCCAGCTCACCACTGGCGGCCCTGGGGGAGCAGTACTTC. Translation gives CASSPLAALGEQYF.

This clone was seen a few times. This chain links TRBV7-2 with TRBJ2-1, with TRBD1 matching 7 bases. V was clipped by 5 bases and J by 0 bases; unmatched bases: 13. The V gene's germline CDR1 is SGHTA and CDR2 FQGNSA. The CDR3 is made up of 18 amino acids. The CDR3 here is CASSGRGQVQSSYNEQFF. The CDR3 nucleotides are TGTGCCAGCAGCGGACGAGGACAGGTTCAGAGCTCCTACAATGAGCAGTTCTTC.